This TCR beta chain was profiled in a study of T cells after yellow fever vaccination. V shed 6 bases and J shed 4 bases, with 13 bases lying between them. Per the germline V gene, CDR1 is MNHEY and CDR2 is SMNVEV (reference sequence). This CDR3 is built from 14 residues. A single record per CDR3 protein comes from TCRdb applying MiXCR to the 5' RACE reads. The table shows hundreds of thousands of distinct CDR3 sequences, with under 20% occurring only once. The table lists this clonotype with a few counts. The sequence was collected from a man in his late teens or twenties who received the YFV17D yellow fever vaccine. Sample: PBMCs, taken before the yellow fever booster vaccination. The V and J genes are TRBV27 and TRBJ1-5; D unclear. DNA of the CDR3: TGTGCCAGCAGGCCGACGGATTTTAATCAGCCCCAGCATTTT. Translation: CASRPTDFNQPQHF.